The T cell receptor beta chain under discussion was sequenced for a study of quantifying T cell responses using KT2 cells. Study details: TCR alpha and beta constant-region primers primed reverse transcription of RNA. The study, taken as a whole, reports: KT2 sequences were detected down to about one KT2 cell per 100,000 PBMC.

The cDNA 3' end received a ligated oligonucleotide with a UMI. An equimolar mix of RC1.1 and RC1.2 primed the beta chain across TRBC1 and TRBC2. Via MiXCR, TCRdb re-called the UMI-ligation and nested PCR reads, giving one row per CDR3 protein. Of over 25,000 distinct CDR3 sequences listed, about a tenth are singletons. This clonotype turned up a few times. The antigen is undetermined. Unfractionated PBMC were spiked with known numbers of KT2 clone cells. This CDR3 has 17 residues. Sequenced input: PBMCs spiked with cells of the T cell clone KT2. V usage is TRBV12-1 and J usage is TRBJ2-5; the table gives TRBD2 as D, unverified against the DNA. TRBV12-1 is tagged as a pseudogene. The clonotype originates from a human donor. For the CDR3, the DNA is TGTGCCAGCAGCTTTGAAGGTTGCGGGAGGGCCGGGGAGACCCAGTACTTC. Translated, it gives CASSFEGCGRAGETQYF.